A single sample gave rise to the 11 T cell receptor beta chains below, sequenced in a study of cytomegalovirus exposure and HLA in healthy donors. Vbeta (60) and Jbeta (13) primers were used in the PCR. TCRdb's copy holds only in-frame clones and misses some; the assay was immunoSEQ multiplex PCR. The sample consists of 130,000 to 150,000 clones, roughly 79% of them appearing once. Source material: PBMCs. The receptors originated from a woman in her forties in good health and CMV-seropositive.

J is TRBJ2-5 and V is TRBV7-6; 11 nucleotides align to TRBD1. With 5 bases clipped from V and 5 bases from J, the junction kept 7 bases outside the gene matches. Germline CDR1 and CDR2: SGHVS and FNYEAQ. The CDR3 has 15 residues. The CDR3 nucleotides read TGTGCCAGCAGCCCCCGGACAGGGGGCAGCGAGACCCAGTACTTC. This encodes CASSPRTGGSETQYF.

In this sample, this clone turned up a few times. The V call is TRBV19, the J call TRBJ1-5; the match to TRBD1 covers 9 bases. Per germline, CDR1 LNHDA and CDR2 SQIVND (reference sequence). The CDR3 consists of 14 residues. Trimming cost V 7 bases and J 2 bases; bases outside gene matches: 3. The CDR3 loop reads CASNRGRRNQPQHF. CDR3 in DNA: TGTGCCAGTAACAGGGGGCGACGCAATCAGCCCCAGCATTTT. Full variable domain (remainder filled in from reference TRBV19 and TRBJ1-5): DGGITQSPKYLFRKEGQNVTLSCEQNLNHDAMYWYRQDPGQGLRLIYYSQIVNDFQKGDIAEGYSVSREKKESFPLTVTSAQKNPTAFYLCASNRGRRNQPQHFGDGTRLSIL.

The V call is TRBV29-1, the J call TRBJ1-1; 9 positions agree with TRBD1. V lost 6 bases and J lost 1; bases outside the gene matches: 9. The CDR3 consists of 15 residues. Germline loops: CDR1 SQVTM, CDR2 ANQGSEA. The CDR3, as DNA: TGCAGCGTCGCGGGGGACAGGGCCTCGAACACTGAAGCTTTCTTT. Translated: CSVAGDRASNTEAFF. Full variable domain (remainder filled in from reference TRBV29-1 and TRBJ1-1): SAVISQKPSRDICQRGTSLTIQCQVDSQVTMMFWYRQQPGQSLTLIATANQGSEATYESGFVIDKFPISRPNLTFSTLTVSNMSPEDSSIYLCSVAGDRASNTEAFFGQGTRLTVV.

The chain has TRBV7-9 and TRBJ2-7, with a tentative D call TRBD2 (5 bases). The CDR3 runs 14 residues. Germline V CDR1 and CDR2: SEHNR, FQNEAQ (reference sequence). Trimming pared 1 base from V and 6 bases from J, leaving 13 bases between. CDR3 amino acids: CASSLVGLATEQYF. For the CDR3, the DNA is TGTGCCAGCAGCTTAGTCGGGCTAGCTACCGAGCAGTACTTC.

CDR3 bases: TGTGCCAGCAGCGTAGGAGGGACCGGGGAGCTGTTTTTT. Translation gives CASSVGGTGELFF. The chain recombines TRBV9 with TRBJ2-2; weak D call: TRBD2 (5 bases). V gave up 0 bases and J gave up 5 bases, with 5 bases separating them. Per germline, CDR1 SGDLS and CDR2 YYNGEE. CDR3 length equals 13 residues. Filled out from reference TRBV9 and TRBJ2-2, the complete variable domain reads DSGVTQTPKHLITATGQRVTLRCSPRSGDLSVYWYQQSLDQGLQFLIQYYNGEERAKGNILERFSAQQFPDLHSELNLSSLELGDSALYFCASSVGGTGELFFGEGSRLTVL.

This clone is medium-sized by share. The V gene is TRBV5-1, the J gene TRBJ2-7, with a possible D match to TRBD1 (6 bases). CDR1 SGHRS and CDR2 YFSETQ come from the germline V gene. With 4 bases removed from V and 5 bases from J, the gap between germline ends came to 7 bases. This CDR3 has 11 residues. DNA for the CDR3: TGCGCCAGCAGCGGGGACAACGAGCAGTACTTC. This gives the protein CASSGDNEQYF.

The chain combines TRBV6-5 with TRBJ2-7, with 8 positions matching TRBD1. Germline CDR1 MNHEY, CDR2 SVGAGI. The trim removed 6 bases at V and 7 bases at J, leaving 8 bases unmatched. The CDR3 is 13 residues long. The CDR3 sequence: CASSYLRGQEQYF. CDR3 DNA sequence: TGTGCCAGCAGCTATCTCAGGGGGCAGGAGCAGTACTTC.

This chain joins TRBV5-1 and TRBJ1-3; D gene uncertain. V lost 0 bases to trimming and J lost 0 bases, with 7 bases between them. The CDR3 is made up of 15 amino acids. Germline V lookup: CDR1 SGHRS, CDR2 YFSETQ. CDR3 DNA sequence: TGCGCCAGCAGCTTGGTGGGGAGCTCTGGAAACACCATATATTTT. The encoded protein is CASSLVGSSGNTIYF.

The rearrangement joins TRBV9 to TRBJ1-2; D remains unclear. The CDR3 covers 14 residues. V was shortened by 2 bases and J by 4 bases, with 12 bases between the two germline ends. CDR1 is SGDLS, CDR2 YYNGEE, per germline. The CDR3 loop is CASSVWAASYGYTF. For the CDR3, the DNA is TGTGCCAGCAGCGTCTGGGCTGCGAGCTATGGCTACACCTTC.

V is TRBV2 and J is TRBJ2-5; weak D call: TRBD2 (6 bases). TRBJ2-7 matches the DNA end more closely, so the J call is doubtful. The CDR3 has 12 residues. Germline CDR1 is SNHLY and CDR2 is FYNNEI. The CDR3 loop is CAGGGLAYEQYF. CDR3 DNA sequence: TGTGCCGGGGGAGGACTGGCCTACGAGCAGTACTTC.

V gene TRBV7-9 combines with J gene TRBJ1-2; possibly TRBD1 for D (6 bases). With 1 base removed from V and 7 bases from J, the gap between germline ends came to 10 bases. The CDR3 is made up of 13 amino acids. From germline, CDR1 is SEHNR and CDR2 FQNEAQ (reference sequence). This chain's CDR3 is CASSLEQGGGYTF. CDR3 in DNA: TGTGCCAGCAGCTTAGAACAGGGCGGTGGCTACACCTTC. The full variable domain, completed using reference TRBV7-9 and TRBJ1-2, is DTGVSQNPRHKITKRGQNVTFRCDPISEHNRLYWYRQTLGQGPEFLTYFQNEAQLEKSRLLSDRFSAERPKGSFSTLEIQRTEQGDSAMYLCASSLEQGGGYTFGSGTRLTVV.